This TCR beta chain was profiled in a study of T cell repertoires in cytomegalovirus infection. As for the study in general: Signatures in public TCR beta sequences pointed to both CMV infection and matching HLA type.

Each CDR3 protein is one row after TCRdb ran MiXCR on the reads. The repertoire consists of about 140,000 distinct CDR3 sequences, with approximately 30% occurring once and the leading ten covering about 50%. The table lists this clonotype with many counts. What it binds is unknown. The study's findings and limits: The cumulative frequency of public TCR beta families distinguished individuals who carried CMV together with the relevant HLA.

CDR3 length equals 16 residues. CDR1 and CDR2 (germline): MGHRA, YSYEKL. V was trimmed by 0 bases and J by 2 bases, leaving 13 bases between them. The rearrangement links TRBV4-1 to TRBJ1-2; weak D call: TRBD1 (6 bases). The receptor's source is a human donor in good health (CMV status not recorded). Some clones in this sample may be carry-over from other donors' samples. The sample was CD8+ T cells from cultured PBMCs, taken from culture after CMV antigen stimulation. CDR3 coding DNA: TGCGCCAGCAGCCAAGAACCCCGGGACACCAACTATGGCTACACCTTC. It yields the protein CASSQEPRDTNYGYTF.